This TCR beta chain is from a study of regulatory T cells in long-lasting Graves disease. Background on the study: Freshly diagnosed Graves' patients had used antithyroid drugs for under 3 months.

Time point denoted: newly diagnosed GD, antithyroid drugs for less than 3 months. There was RNA extracted from PBMCs, and the TCR library was made from it. Through Arm-PCR of CDR3 regions and iRepertoire HTBI primers, TCR beta libraries were built. TCRdb ran MiXCR on the multiplex PCR reads and lists one entry per CDR3 protein. The table has 350,000 to 550,000 distinct CDR3 sequences, approximately 15% seen once. The CDR3 sequence is 13 residues long. Germline V gene lookup returns CDR1 SNHLY and CDR2 FYNNEI. V was clipped by 3 bases and J by 8 bases, with 12 bases between them. This clonotype has at least ten counts. Antigen: not known. Whole-study findings and limits: Patients with persistent Graves' had lower TCR diversity than newly diagnosed patients. TRBV28 was favored in persistent disease, as were TRBJ1-2 and TRBJ2-5. Rather than thyroid tissue, only peripheral blood underwent study.

These sequences were also reported in another study, on T cells in Graves' hyperthyroidism and ophthalmopathy.

The sequencing used peripheral blood mononuclear cells (PBMCs), collected at new diagnosis, from a patient treated with antithyroid drugs. The chain combines TRBV2 with TRBJ2-3; D gene unclear. This TCR derives from a woman in her forties or fifties with Graves disease. The DNA of the CDR3 is TGTGCCAGCAGTGATTTCGGCGTGGGTACGCAGTATTTT. This sequence encodes CASSDFGVGTQYF.